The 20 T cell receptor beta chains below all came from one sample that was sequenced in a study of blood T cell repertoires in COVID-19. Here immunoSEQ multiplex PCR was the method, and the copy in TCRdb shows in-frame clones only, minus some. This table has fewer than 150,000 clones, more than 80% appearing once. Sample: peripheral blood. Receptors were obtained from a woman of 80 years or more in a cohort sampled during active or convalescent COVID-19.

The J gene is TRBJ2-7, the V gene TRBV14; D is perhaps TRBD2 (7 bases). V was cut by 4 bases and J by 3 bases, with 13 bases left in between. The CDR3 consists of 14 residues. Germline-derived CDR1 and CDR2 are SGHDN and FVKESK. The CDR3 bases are TGTGCCAGCAGCCCCAGCGGGACATTCTACGAGCAGTACTTC. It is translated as CASSPSGTFYEQYF. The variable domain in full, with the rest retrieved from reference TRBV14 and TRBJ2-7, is EAGVTQFPSHSVIEKGQTVTLRCDPISGHDNLYWYRRVMGKEIKFLLHFVKESKQDESGMPNNRFLAERTGGTYSTLKVQPAELEDSGVYFCASSPSGTFYEQYFGPGTRLTVT.

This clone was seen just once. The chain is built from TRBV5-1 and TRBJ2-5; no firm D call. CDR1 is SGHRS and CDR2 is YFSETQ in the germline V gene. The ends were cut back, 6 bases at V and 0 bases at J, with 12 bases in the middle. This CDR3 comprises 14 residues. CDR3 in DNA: TGCGCCAGCACCTCCCCCGGGTACCAAGAGACCCAGTACTTC. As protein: CASTSPGYQETQYF.

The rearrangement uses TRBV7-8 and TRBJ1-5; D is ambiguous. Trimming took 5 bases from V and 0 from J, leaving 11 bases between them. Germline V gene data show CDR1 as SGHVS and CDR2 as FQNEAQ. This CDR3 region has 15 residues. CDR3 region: CASSRRGNSNQPQHF. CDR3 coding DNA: TGTGCCAGCAGCCGACGGGGTAATAGCAATCAGCCCCAGCATTTT. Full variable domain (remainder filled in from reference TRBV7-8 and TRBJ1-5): GAGVSQSPRYKVAKRGQDVALRCDPISGHVSLFWYQQALGQGPEFLTYFQNEAQLDKSGLPSDRFFAERPEGSVSTLKIQRTQQEDSAVYLCASSRRGNSNQPQHFGDGTRLSIL.

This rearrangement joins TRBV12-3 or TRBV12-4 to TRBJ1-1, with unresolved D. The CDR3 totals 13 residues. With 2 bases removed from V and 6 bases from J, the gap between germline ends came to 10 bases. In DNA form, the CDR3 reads TGTGCCAGCAGTTTAATAGGCGGGGCTGAAGCTTTCTTT. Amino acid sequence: CASSLIGGAEAFF.

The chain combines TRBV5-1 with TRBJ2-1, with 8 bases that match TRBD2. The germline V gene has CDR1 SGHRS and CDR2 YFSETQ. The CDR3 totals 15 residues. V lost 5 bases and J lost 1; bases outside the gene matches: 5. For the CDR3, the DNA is TGCGCCAGCAGTCCAGCGGGGGTTTCCTACAATGAGCAGTTCTTC. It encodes CASSPAGVSYNEQFF.

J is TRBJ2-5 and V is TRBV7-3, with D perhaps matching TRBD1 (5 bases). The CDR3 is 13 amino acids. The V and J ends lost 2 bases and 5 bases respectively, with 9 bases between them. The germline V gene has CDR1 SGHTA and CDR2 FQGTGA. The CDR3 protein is CASSLQGEETQYF. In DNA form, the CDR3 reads TGTGCCAGCAGCTTACAGGGCGAGGAGACCCAGTACTTC.

As DNA, the CDR3 is TGTGCCAGTAGTACGACGGACTTATGGTCTGAAGCTTTCTTT. Amino acid sequence: CASSTTDLWSEAFF. The chain couples TRBV19 to TRBJ1-1; D remains unclear. CDR1 is LNHDA, CDR2 SQIVND, per germline (reference sequence). The CDR3 is 14 amino acids. Trimming stripped 4 bases from V and 6 bases from J, with 15 bases between. Complete variable domain (other parts from reference TRBV19 and TRBJ1-1): DGGITQSPKYLFRKEGQNVTLSCEQNLNHDAMYWYRQDPGQGLRLIYYSQIVNDFQKGDIAEGYSVSREKKESFPLTVTSAQKNPTAFYLCASSTTDLWSEAFFGQGTRLTVV.

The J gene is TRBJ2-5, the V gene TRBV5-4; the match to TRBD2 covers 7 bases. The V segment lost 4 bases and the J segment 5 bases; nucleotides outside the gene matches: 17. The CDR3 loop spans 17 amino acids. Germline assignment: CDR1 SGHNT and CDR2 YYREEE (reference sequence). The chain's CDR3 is CASSRTGLGTNAETQYF. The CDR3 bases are TGTGCCAGCAGCCGAACCGGACTGGGGACTAATGCGGAGACCCAGTACTTC.

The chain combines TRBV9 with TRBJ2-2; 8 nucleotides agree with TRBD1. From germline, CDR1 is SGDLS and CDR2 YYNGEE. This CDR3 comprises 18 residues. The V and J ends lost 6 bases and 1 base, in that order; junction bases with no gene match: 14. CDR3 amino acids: CASTRSGQGYQNTGELFF. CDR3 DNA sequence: TGTGCCAGCACCAGAAGTGGACAGGGCTATCAGAACACCGGGGAGCTGTTTTTT.

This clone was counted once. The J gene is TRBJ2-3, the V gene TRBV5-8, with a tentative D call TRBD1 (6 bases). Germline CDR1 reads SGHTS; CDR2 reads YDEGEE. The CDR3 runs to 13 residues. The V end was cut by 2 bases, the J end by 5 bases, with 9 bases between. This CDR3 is CASSFQGGDTQYF. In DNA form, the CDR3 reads TGTGCCAGCAGCTTTCAAGGGGGAGATACGCAGTATTTT.

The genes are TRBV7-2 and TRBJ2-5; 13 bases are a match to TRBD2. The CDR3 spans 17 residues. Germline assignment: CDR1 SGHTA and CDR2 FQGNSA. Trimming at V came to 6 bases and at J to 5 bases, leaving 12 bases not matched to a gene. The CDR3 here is CASSPDRLAGGRETQYF. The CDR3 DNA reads TGTGCCAGCAGTCCCGACAGACTAGCGGGGGGTAGGGAGACCCAGTACTTC.

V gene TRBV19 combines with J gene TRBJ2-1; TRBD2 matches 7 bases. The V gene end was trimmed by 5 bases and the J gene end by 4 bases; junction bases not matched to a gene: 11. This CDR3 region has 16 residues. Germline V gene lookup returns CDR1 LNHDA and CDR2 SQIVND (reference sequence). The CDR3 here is CASSVGSGGSYNEQFF. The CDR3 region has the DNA TGTGCCAGTAGTGTAGGATCGGGGGGTTCTTACAATGAGCAGTTCTTC.

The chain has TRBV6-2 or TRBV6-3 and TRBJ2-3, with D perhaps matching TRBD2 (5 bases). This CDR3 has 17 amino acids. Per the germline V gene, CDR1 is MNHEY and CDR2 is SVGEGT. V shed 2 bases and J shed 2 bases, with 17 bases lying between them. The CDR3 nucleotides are TGTGCCAGCAGTTACCCGTTCGGGGTACAGATCACAGATACGCAGTATTTT. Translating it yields CASSYPFGVQITDTQYF.

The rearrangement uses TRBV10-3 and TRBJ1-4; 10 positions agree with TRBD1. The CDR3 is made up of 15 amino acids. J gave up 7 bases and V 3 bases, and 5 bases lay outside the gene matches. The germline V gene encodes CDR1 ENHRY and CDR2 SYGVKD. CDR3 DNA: TGTGCCATCAGTGACGCCGGGACAGGGGTTGAAAAACTGTTTTTT. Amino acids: CAISDAGTGVEKLFF.

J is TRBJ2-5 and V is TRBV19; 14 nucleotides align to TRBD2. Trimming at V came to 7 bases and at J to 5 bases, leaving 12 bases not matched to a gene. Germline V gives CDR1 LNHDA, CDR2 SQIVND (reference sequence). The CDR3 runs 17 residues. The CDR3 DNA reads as TGTGCCAGTACCCCAGGACTAGCGGGGGGCCCACGGGAGACCCAGTACTTC. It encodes CASTPGLAGGPRETQYF.

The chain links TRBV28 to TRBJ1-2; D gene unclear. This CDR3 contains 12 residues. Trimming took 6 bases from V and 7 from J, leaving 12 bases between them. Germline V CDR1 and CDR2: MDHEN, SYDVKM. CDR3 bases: TGTGCCAGCAGCCCGGGGTTCTTTGGCTACACCTTC. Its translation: CASSPGFFGYTF.

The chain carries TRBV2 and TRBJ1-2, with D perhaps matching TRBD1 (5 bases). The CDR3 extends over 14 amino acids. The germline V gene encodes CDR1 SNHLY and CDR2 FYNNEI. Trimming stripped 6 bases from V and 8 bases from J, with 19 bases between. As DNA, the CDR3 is TGTGCCAGCAGGGGGTCAGCAGGGTCGTTCGGCTACACCTTC. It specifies CASRGSAGSFGYTF. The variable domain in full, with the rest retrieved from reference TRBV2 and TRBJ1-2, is EPEVTQTPSHQVTQMGQEVILRCVPISNHLYFYWYRQILGQKVEFLVSFYNNEISEKSEIFDDQFSVERPDGSNFTLKIRSTKLEDSAMYFCASRGSAGSFGYTFGSGTRLTVV.

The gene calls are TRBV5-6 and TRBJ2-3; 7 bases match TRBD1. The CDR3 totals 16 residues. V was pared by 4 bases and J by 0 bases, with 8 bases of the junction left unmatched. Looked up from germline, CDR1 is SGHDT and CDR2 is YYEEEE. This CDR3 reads CASSPWTGLSTDTQYF. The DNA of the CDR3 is TGTGCCAGCAGCCCCTGGACAGGTCTCAGCACAGATACGCAGTATTTT.

The CDR3 region has the DNA TGTGCCAGCAGTTTCGGCAGGGCGGATAGTGAGCAGTTCTTC. It specifies CASSFGRADSEQFF. J is TRBJ2-1 and V is TRBV28; D is possibly TRBD1 (5 bases). Trimming took off 3 bases at V and 9 bases at J, with 15 bases between the two ends. Germline V gene lookup returns CDR1 MDHEN and CDR2 SYDVKM. This CDR3 contains 14 residues.

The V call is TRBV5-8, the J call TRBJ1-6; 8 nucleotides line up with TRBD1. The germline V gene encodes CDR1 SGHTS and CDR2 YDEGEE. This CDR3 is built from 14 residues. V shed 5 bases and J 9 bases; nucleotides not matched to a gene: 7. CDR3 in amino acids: CASSHGQGFSPLHF. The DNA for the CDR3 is TGTGCCAGCAGTCACGGACAGGGCTTTTCACCCCTCCACTTT.